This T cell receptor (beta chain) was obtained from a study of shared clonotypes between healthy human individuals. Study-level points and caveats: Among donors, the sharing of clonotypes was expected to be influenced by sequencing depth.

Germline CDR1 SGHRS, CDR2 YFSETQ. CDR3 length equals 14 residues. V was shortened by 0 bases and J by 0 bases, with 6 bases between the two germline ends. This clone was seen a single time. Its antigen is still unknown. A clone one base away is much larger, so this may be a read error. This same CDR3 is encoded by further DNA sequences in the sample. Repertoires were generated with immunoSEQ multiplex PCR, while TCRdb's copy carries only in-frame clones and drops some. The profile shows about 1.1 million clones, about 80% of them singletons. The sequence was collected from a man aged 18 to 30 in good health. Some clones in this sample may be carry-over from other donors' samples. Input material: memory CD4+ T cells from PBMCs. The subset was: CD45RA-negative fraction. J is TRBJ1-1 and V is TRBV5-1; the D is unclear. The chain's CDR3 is CASSLGGMNTEAFF. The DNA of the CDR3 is TGCGCCAGCAGCTTGGGCGGTATGAACACTGAAGCTTTCTTT.